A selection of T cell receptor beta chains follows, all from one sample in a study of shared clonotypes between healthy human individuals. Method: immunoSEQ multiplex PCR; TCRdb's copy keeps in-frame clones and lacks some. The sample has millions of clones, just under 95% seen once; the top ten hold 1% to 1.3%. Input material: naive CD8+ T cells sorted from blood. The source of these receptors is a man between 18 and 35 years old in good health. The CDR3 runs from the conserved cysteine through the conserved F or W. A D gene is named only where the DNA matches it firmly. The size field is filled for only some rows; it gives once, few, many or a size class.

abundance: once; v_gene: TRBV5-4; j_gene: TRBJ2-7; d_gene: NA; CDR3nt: TGTGCCAGCAGCTTTGGGGCCCCTGGAAACGAGCAGTACTTC; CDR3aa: CASSFGAPGNEQYF
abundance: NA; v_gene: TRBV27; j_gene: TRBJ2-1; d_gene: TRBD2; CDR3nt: TGTGCCAGCAGTTCAAGTGCGGGGGAGCTAAATAATGAGCAGTTCTTC; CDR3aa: CASSSSAGELNNEQFF
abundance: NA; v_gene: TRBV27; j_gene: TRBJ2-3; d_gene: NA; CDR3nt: TGTGCCAGCAGTTCTAGGTTAGCGGAACACACAGATACGCAGTATTTT; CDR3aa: CASSSRLAEHTDTQYF
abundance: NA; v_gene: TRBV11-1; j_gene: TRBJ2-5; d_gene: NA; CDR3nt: TGTGCCAGCAGCTTATGGTCCAGCGACCAAGAGACCCAGTACTTC; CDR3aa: CASSLWSSDQETQYF
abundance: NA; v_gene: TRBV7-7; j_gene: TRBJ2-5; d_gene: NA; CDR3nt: TGTGCTAGCAGCCTCCGGTTGCGGGAGACCCAGTACTTC; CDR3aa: CASSLRLRETQYF
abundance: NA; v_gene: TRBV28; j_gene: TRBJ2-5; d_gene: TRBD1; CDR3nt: TGTGCCAGCAGTTTATACCAGGGGGCGAGTGAGACCCAGTACTTC; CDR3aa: CASSLYQGASETQYF
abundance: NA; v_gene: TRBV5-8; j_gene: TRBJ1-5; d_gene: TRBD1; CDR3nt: TGTGCCAGCAGCTGGGGACAGGTTGTAAGCAATCAGCCCCAGCATTTT; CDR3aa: CASSWGQVVSNQPQHF
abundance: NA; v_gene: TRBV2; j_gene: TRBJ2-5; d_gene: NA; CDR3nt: TGTGCCAGCACCCGCTTACAGGGCGAGACCCAGTACTTC; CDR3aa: CASTRLQGETQYF
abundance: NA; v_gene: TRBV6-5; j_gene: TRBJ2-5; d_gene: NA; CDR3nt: TGTGCCAGCAGTTTGGCAGCTTATCAAGAGACCCAGTACTTC; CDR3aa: CASSLAAYQETQYF
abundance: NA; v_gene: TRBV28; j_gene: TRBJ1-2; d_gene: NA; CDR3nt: TGTGCCAGCAGTTTTAGGGACGGGATCAACTATGGCTACACCTTC; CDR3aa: CASSFRDGINYGYTF
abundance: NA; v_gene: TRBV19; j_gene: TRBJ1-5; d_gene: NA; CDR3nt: TGTGCCAGTAGTATCGCACTACATCAGCCCCAGCATTTT; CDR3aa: CASSIALHQPQHF
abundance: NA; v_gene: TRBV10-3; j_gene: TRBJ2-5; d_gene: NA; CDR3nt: TGTGCCATCAGTGGGGACTTAGAAGAGACCCAGTACTTC; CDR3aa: CAISGDLEETQYF
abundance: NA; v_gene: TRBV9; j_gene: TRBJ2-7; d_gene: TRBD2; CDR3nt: TGTGCCAGCAGCGTAGGGGGACTAGCGGATTACGAGCAGTACTTC; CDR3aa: CASSVGGLADYEQYF
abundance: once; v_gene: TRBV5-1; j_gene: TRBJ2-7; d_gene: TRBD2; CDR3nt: TGCGCCAGCAGCCCCACTAGCGGGAGAAACTACGAGCAGTACTTC; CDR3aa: CASSPTSGRNYEQYF
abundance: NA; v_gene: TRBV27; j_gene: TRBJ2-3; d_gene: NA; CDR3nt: TGTGCCAGCAGGGTTGGAGATACGCAGTATTTT; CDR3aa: CASRVGDTQYF
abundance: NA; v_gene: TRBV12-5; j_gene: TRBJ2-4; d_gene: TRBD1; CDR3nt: TGTGCTAGTGGTTTAGGACAGGGGTGGGACATTCAGTACTTC; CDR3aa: CASGLGQGWDIQYF
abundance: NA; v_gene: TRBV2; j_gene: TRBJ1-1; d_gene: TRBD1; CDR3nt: TGTGCCAGCAGGGGACAGGGAGGCACTGAAGCTTTCTTT; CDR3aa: CASRGQGGTEAFF
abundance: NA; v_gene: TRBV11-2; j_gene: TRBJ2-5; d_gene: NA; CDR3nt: TGTGCCAGCAGCTTAGTGTTCGGGGGCCAGTACTTC; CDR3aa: CASSLVFGGQYF
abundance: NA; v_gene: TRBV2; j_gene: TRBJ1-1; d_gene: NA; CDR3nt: TGTGCCAGCAGTGATGGTAACGCTGAAGCTTTCTTT; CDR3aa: CASSDGNAEAFF
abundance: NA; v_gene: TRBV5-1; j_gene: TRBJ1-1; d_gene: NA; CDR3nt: TGCGCCAGGGGGCCGAACACTGAAGCTTTCTTT; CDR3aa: CARGPNTEAFF
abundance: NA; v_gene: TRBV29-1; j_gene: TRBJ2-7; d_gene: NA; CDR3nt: TGCAGCGTTTTTTCAGGGCCTTTGTACGAGCAGTACTTC; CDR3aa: CSVFSGPLYEQYF
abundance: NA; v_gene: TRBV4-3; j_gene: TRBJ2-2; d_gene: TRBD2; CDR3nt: TGCGCCAGCAGCCAAGCTACTAGCGGGAGGGTCGGGGGGCTGTTTTTT; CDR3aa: CASSQATSGRVGGLFF
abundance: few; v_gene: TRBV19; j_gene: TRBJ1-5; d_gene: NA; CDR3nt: TGTGCCAGTAGTTCAGGGGTACAGCCCCAGCATTTT; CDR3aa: CASSSGVQPQHF
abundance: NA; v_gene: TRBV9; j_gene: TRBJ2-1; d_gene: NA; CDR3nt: TGTGCCAGCAGCGTAGGAGAGGTTGAGCAGTTCTTC; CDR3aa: CASSVGEVEQFF
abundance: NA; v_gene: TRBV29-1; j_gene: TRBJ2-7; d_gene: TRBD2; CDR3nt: TGCAGCGTTGCTCTCCTAGCGGGGGACCCCTACGAGCAGTACTTC; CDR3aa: CSVALLAGDPYEQYF
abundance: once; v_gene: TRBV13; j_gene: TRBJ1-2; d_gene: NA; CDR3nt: TGTGCCAGCAGCTTAGCGGATTCTAACTATGGCTACACCTTC; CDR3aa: CASSLADSNYGYTF
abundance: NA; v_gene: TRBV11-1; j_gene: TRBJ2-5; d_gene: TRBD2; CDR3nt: TGTGCCAGCAGCTTGGGACTAGCGGGGGGGCCGAAGTTGGAGACCCAGTACTTC; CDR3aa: CASSLGLAGGPKLETQYF
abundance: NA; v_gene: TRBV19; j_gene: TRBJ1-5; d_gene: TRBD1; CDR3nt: TGTGCCAGTAGACTGACAGGGATCAGCAATCAGCCCCAGCATTTT; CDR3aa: CASRLTGISNQPQHF
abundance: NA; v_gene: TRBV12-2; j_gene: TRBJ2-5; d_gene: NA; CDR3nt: TGTGCAAGTCGCTTAGGCAGGGGACGGGACCAAGAGACCCAGTACTTC; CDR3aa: CASRLGRGRDQETQYF
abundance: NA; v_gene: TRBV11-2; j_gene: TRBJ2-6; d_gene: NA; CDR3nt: TGTGCCAGCAGCTCACAGGTTTCTGGGGCCAACGTCCTGACTTTC; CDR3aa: CASSSQVSGANVLTF
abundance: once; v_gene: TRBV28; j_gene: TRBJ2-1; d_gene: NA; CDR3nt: TGTGCCAGCAGTTTATCACCCCTGGCGGTCAATGAGCAGTTCTTC; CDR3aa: CASSLSPLAVNEQFF
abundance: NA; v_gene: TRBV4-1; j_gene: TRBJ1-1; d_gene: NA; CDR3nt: TGCGCCAGCAGCCAAGGTGGGGGTGGCACTGAAGCTTTCTTT; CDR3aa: CASSQGGGGTEAFF
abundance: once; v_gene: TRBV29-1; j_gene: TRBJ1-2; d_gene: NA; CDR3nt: TGCAGCGTTGAAGGGGGCGGCTATGGCTACACCTTC; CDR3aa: CSVEGGGYGYTF
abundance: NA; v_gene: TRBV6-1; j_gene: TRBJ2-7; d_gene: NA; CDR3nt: TGTGCCAGCAGGGGAGGGGGATTCTACGAGCAGTACTTC; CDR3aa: CASRGGGFYEQYF
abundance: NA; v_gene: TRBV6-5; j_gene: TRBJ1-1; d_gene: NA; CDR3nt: TGTGCCAGCAGTACCTTTTGGGAAACGAACACTGAAGCTTTCTTT; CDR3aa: CASSTFWETNTEAFF
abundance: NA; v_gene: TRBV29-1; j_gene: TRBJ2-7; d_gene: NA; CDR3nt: TGCAGCGTCGAGGTCTTTTCTTCCTACGAGCAGTACTTC; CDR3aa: CSVEVFSSYEQYF
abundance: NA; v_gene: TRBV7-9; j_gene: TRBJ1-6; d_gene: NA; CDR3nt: TGTGCCAGCAGCTCAGCTGTGGACGTAAGGACATCACCCCTCCACTTT; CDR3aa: CASSSAVDVRTSPLHF
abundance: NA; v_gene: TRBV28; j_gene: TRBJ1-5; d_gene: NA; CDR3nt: TGTGCCAGCAGTTTTAGGGGGAGCAATCAGCCCCAGCATTTT; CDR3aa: CASSFRGSNQPQHF
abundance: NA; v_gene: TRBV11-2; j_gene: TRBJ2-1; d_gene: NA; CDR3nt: TGTGCCAGCAGCTTAGAGTGGCTCAGCTCCTACAATGAGCAGTTCTTC; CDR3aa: CASSLEWLSSYNEQFF
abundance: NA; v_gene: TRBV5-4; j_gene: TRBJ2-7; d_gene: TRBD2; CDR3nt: TGTGCCAGCAGCTTGTCTAGCGGGAGCTCCTACGAGCAGTACTTC; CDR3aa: CASSLSSGSSYEQYF
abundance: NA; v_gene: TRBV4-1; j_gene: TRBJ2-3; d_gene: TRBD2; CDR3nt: TGCGCCAGCAGCCAAGAAACTAGCGGAGACCCCTATAGCACAGATACGCAGTATTTT; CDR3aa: CASSQETSGDPYSTDTQYF
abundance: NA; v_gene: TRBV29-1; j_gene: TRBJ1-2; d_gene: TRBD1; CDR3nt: TGCAGCGTTACACCGGGACAGCTGCCTAATGGCTACACCTTC; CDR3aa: CSVTPGQLPNGYTF
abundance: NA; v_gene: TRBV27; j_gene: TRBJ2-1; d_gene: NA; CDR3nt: TGTGCCAGCAGTTGGACGGGAGCTGATGAGCAGTTCTTC; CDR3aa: CASSWTGADEQFF
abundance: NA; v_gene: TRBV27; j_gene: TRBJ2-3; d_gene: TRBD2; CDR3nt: TGTGCCAGCAGTTTATATAGCGGGGCTATCACAGATACGCAGTATTTT; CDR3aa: CASSLYSGAITDTQYF
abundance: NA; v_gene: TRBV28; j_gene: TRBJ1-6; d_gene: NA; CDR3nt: TGTGCCAGCAGTTCGGGGGCCTCGGATTCACCCCTCCACTTT; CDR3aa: CASSSGASDSPLHF
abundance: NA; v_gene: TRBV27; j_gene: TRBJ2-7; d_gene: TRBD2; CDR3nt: TGTGCCAGCAGTTCAAGACTAGCGGGGGATGGCGAGCAGTACTTC; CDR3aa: CASSSRLAGDGEQYF